This is a list of T cell receptor beta chains from one sample in a study of early T cells in non-severe SARS-CoV-2 infection. Via MiXCR, TCRdb re-called the 5' RACE reads, giving one row per CDR3 protein. The sample holds fewer than 30,000 distinct CDR3 sequences; more than 3.5% are singletons and the top ten take 15% to 19%. Sequencing used whole blood. These receptors originate from an adult who was a healthcare worker with PCR-confirmed SARS-CoV-2 infection or an uninfected control (not recorded which). Both conserved end residues are part of each CDR3. D genes are given only for firm matches. The size field reads once, few, many, or a class for an expanded clone.

>many|TRBV11-2|TRBJ2-4|NA|15
TGTGCCAGCAGCTTGATACAGGGAAGCAAAAACATTCAGTACTTC
CASSLIQGSKNIQYF
>large|TRBV12-3/TRBV12-4|TRBJ1-2|NA|17
TGTGCCAGCAGTTTAAGACAGGCGGAAGTAGCTAACTATGGCTACACCTTC
CASSLRQAEVANYGYTF
>few|TRBV7-9|TRBJ2-7|NA|12
TGTGCCAGCAGCTTAACGAGAGAGGAAAGGTACTTC
CASSLTREERYF
>few|TRBV5-4|TRBJ2-1|NA|16
TGTGCCAGCAGCTCCCTAGGGGGAGAGATCTACAATGAGCAGTTCTTC
CASSSLGGEIYNEQFF
>many|TRBV7-2|TRBJ2-3|TRBD2|13
TGTGCCAGCAGCCCCACGGGGGGAGATACGCAGTATTTT
CASSPTGGDTQYF
>many|TRBV12-3/TRBV12-4|TRBJ2-5|TRBD1|15
TGTGCCAGCAGTTCCCCACTTTGGACAGGAGAGACCCAGTACTTC
CASSSPLWTGETQYF
>many|TRBV20-1|TRBJ1-1|NA|13
TGCAGTGCTAGAGAAAGGAGGAACACTGAAGCTTTCTTT
CSARERRNTEAFF
>many|TRBV27|TRBJ2-7|NA|15
TGTGCCAGCAGTTTAGCAGGGGTCGGCTCCTACGAGCAGTACTTC
CASSLAGVGSYEQYF
>many|TRBV3-1|TRBJ2-1|NA|17
TGTGCCAGCAGCTTACGACTTGGTAGCAGGTCCAACAATGAGCAGTTCTTC
CASSLRLGSRSNNEQFF
>many|TRBV7-9|TRBJ2-1|NA|15
TGTGCCAGCAGCTTAGGCCTAGGGGTAGGGAATGAGCAGTTCTTC
CASSLGLGVGNEQFF
>many|TRBV29-1|TRBJ2-5|NA|13
TGCAGCGTGGGCGGGCGGCCCGGAGAGACCCAGTACTTC
CSVGGRPGETQYF
>many|TRBV11-2|TRBJ2-1|TRBD2|13
TGTGCCAGCAGCCTGGGACTAGCCAATGAGCAGTTCTTC
CASSLGLANEQFF
>many|TRBV2|TRBJ2-2|NA|14
TGTGCCAGGGAAAACGGGGCTAACACCGGGGAGCTGTTTTTT
CARENGANTGELFF
>many|TRBV12-3/TRBV12-4|TRBJ2-1|TRBD1|13
TGTGCCAGCACTACTACAGGGGGTGATGAGCAGTTCTTC
CASTTTGGDEQFF